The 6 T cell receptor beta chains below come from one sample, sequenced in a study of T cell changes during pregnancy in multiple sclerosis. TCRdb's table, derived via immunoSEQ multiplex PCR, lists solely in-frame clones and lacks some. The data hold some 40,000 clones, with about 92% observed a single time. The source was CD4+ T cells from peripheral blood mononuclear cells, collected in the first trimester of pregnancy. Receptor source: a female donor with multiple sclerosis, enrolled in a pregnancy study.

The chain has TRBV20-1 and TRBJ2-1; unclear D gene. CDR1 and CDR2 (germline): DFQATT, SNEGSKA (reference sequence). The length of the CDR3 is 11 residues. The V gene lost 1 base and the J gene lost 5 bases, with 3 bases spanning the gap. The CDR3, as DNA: TGCAGTGCTAGAGCTAACAATGAGCAGTTCTTC. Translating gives CSARANNEQFF.

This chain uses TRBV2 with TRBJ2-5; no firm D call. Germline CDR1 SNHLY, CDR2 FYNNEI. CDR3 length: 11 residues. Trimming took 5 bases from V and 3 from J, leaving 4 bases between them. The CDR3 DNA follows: TGTGCCAGCAGTCTCGAAGAGACCCAGTACTTC. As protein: CASSLEETQYF.

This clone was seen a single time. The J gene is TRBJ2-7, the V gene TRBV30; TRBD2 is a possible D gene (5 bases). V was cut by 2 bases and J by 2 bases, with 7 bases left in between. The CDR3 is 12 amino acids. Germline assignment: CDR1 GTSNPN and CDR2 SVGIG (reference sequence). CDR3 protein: CAWSSGTYEQYF. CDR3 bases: TGTGCCTGGAGTAGCGGTACCTACGAGCAGTACTTC.

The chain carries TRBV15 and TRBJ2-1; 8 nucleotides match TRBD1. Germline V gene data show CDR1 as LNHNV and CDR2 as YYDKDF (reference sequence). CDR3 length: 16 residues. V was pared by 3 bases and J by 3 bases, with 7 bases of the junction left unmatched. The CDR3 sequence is CATSSLQGAFYNEQFF. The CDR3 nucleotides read TGTGCCACCAGCAGTCTCCAGGGGGCGTTCTACAATGAGCAGTTCTTC. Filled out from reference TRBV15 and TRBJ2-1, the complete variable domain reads DAMVIQNPRYQVTQFGKPVTLSCSQTLNHNVMYWYQQKSSQAPKLLFHYYDKDFNNEADTPDNFQSRRPNTSFCFLDIRSPGLGDTAMYLCATSSLQGAFYNEQFFGPGTRLTVL.

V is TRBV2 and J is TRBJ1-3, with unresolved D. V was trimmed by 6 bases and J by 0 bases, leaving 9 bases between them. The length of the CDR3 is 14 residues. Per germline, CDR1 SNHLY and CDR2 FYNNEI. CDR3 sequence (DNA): TGTGCCAGCAGGCCGGAGAGCTCTGGAAACACCATATATTTT. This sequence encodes CASRPESSGNTIYF.

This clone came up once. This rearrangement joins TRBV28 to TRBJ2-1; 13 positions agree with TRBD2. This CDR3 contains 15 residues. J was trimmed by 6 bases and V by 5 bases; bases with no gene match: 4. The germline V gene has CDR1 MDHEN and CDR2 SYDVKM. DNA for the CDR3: TGTGCCAGCAGTCCGGGACTAGCGGGAAGCAATGAGCAGTTCTTC. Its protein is CASSPGLAGSNEQFF.